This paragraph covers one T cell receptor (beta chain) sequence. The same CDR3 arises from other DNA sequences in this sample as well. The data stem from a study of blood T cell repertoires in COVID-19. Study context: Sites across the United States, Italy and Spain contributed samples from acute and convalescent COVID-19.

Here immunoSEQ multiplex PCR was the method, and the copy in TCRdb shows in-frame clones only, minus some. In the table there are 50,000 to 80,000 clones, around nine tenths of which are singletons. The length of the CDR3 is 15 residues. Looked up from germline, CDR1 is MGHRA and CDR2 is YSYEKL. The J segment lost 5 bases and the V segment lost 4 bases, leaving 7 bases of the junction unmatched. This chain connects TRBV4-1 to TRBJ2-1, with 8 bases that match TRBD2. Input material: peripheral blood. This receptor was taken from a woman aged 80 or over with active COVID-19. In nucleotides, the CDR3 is TGCGCCAGCAGCCGAACTAGCGGTCTAAACAATGAGCAGTTCTTC. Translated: CASSRTSGLNNEQFF.